The sequence of this TCR beta chain was determined in a study of OX40 agonist ivuxolimab in advanced cancers. Background on the study: Three dose-escalation patients had partial responses: one with hepatocellular carcinoma and two with cutaneous melanoma.

Comment on this clone: Antigen specificity is unknown.

Findings of the study overall: Dosing at 0.1 to 3.0 mg/kg was accompanied by clonal expansion of CD4+ and CD8+ blood T cells by week 6.

Here immunoSEQ multiplex PCR was the method, and the copy in TCRdb shows in-frame clones only, minus some. The repertoire holds 95,000 or so clones, with around 85% as singletons. The ends were cut back, 7 bases at V and 7 bases at J, with 13 bases in the middle. The CDR3 runs to 13 residues. Germline V gene lookup returns CDR1 MDHEN and CDR2 SYDVKM. This specimen was CD4+ or CD8+ T cells sorted from blood, taken in a trial of the OX40 agonist ivuxolimab. The sequence was obtained from an adult with an advanced solid tumor such as melanoma, head and neck, liver or kidney cancer. The rearrangement uses TRBV28 and TRBJ1-4, with a tentative D call TRBD1 (5 bases). This CDR3 reads CASTSGTVEKLFF. The CDR3 bases are TGTGCCAGCACAAGCGGGACTGTTGAAAAACTGTTTTTT. The full variable domain, in which reference TRBV28 and TRBJ1-4 provide the parts outside the CDR3, is DVKVTQSSRYLVKRTGEKVFLECVQDMDHENMFWYRQDPGLGLRLIYFSYDVKMKEKGDIPEGYSVSREKKERFSLILESASTNQTSMYLCASTSGTVEKLFFGSGTQLSVL.